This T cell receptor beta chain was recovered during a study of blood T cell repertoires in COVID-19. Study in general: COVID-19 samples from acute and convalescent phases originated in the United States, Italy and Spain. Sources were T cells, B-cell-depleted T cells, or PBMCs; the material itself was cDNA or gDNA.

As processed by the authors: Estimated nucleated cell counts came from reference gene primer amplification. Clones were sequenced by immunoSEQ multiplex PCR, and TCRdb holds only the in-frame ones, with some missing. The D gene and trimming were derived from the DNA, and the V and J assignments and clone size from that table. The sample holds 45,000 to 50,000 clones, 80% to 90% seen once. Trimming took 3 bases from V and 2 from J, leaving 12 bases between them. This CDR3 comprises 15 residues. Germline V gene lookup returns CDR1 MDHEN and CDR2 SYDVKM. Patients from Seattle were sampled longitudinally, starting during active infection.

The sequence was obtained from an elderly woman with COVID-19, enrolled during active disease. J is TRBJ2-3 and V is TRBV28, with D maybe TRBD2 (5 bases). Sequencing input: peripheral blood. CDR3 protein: CASSLPSRYTDTQYF. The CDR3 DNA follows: TGTGCCAGCAGTTTGCCTAGCAGATACACAGATACGCAGTATTTT.